These 24 T cell receptor beta chains came from one sample sequenced in a study of radiation and T cells in renal cell carcinoma. Treatment of the sample: treatment-naive control, cytoreductive nephrectomy. Using immunoSEQ multiplex PCR, the repertoire was profiled, and TCRdb retains in-frame clones only, with some absent. The sample contains some 25,000 clones, about 62% of which appear only once. The sequenced sample was tumor tissue, obtained from a patient whose treatment was nephrectomy without radiotherapy. Receptor source: a man in his forties with renal cell carcinoma.

The gene calls are TRBV6-5 and TRBJ2-2; 8 nucleotides align to TRBD1. The trim removed 0 bases at V and 5 bases at J, leaving 5 bases unmatched. The germline gives CDR1 MNHEY, CDR2 SVGAGI. The CDR3 length is 16 residues. CDR3 DNA: TGTGCCAGCAGTTACTCTTGGACAGGGCAAACCGGGGAGCTGTTTTTT. This sequence encodes CASSYSWTGQTGELFF.

J is TRBJ2-7 and V is TRBV30; possibly TRBD1 for D (6 bases). In germline, CDR1 is GTSNPN, CDR2 SVGIG (reference sequence). V lost 1 base, J lost 3 bases, and 7 bases lay in between. The CDR3 spans 12 residues. CDR3 sequence reads: CAWSGRGYEQYF. DNA of the CDR3: TGTGCCTGGAGTGGCAGGGGCTACGAGCAGTACTTC.

The rearrangement joins TRBV5-1 to TRBJ2-5, with D uncertain. Trimming took off 0 bases at V and 4 bases at J, with 7 bases between the two ends. The CDR3 has 13 residues. Germline V gives CDR1 SGHRS, CDR2 YFSETQ. In DNA form, the CDR3 reads TGCGCCAGCAGCTTGGGTTCCGGAGAGACCCAGTACTTC. It encodes CASSLGSGETQYF.

This clone appeared a few times. V gene TRBV7-9 combines with J gene TRBJ1-4; 7 bases fit TRBD1. Germline CDR1 reads SEHNR; CDR2 reads FQNEAQ (reference sequence). The CDR3 is 14 amino acids. V dropped 5 bases and J dropped 8; count of bases not matched to a gene: 8. CDR3 nucleotides: TGTGCCAGCAGCCAAACAGGGGTAGGGGAAAAACTGTTTTTT. Amino acid sequence: CASSQTGVGEKLFF.

DNA for the CDR3: TGTGCCAGCAGTTTCCCCGGGATGAGCACTGAAGCTTTCTTT. This encodes CASSFPGMSTEAFF. The V and J genes are TRBV28 and TRBJ1-1; no reliable D call. The CDR3 covers 14 residues. Per germline, CDR1 MDHEN and CDR2 SYDVKM. Between the trimmed V and J ends, which lost 3 bases and 4 bases, there was a span of 12 bases.

In its sample, this clone was seen a few times. V is TRBV2 and J is TRBJ2-1; no definite D call. This CDR3 is 14 amino acids long. Germline V gene data show CDR1 as SNHLY and CDR2 as FYNNEI. The V end was cut by 7 bases, the J end by 1 base, with 11 bases between. The CDR3 region has the DNA TGTGCCAGCACCGATGGGGTGTCCTACAATGAGCAGTTCTTC. Protein sequence: CASTDGVSYNEQFF. Together with reference TRBV2 and TRBJ2-1, the CDR3 gives the full variable domain: EPEVTQTPSHQVTQMGQEVILRCVPISNHLYFYWYRQILGQKVEFLVSFYNNEISEKSEIFDDQFSVERPDGSNFTLKIRSTKLEDSAMYFCASTDGVSYNEQFFGPGTRLTVL.

The rearrangement joins TRBV5-6 to TRBJ2-1, with D perhaps TRBD1 (5 bases). V was pared by 2 bases and J by 7 bases, with 7 bases between. Per the germline V gene, CDR1 is SGHDT and CDR2 is YYEEEE. The CDR3 has 12 amino acids. The CDR3 spells CASSLKGNEQFF. Written as DNA, the CDR3 is TGTGCCAGCAGCTTAAAGGGGAATGAGCAGTTCTTC.

The chain recombines TRBV6-5 with TRBJ1-1, with 10 positions matching TRBD1. Germline V lookup: CDR1 MNHEY, CDR2 SVGAGI. This CDR3 is built from 13 residues. The V and J ends lost 6 bases and 4 bases, in that order; junction bases with no gene match: 2. The CDR3 loop is CASRWTGGTEAFF. CDR3 DNA: TGTGCCAGCAGATGGACAGGGGGCACTGAAGCTTTCTTT.

The rearrangement joins TRBV6-5 to TRBJ2-3, with TRBD2 identical over 7 bases. V dropped 6 bases and J dropped 3; count of bases not matched to a gene: 9. Germline-derived CDR1 and CDR2 are MNHEY and SVGAGI. The CDR3 is made up of 15 amino acids. This chain's CDR3 is CASRGGGSGTDTQYF. As DNA, the CDR3 is TGTGCCAGCAGAGGCGGCGGGAGCGGAACAGATACGCAGTATTTT.

The V gene is TRBV6-4, the J gene TRBJ1-1; D gene unclear. The V end lost 3 bases, the J end lost 1 base, and 6 bases lay between the germline ends. CDR3 length: 13 residues. From germline, CDR1 is MRHNA and CDR2 SNTAGT. The CDR3 DNA follows: TGTGCCAGCAGTGAAGGACGGAACACTGAAGCTTTCTTT. It encodes CASSEGRNTEAFF.

This clone was found a few times. J is TRBJ2-7 and V is TRBV9; unclear D gene. The V end lost 0 bases, the J end lost 4 bases, and 14 bases lay between the germline ends. The CDR3 has 15 amino acids. Germline values: CDR1 SGDLS, CDR2 YYNGEE. The CDR3 nucleotides are TGTGCCAGCAGCGTAGAAGGAGAAGCTCGTTACGAGCAGTACTTC. As protein: CASSVEGEARYEQYF.

The J gene is TRBJ2-5, the V gene TRBV9; 7 bases map to TRBD1. Trimming at V came to 3 bases and at J to 0 bases, leaving 5 bases not matched to a gene. The germline gives CDR1 SGDLS, CDR2 YYNGEE. The CDR3 has 15 amino acids. The CDR3 sequence: CASSGAGGDQETQYF. In DNA form, the CDR3 reads TGTGCCAGCAGCGGCGCAGGGGGAGACCAAGAGACCCAGTACTTC.

The genes are TRBV6-5 and TRBJ2-3, with D perhaps matching TRBD1 (6 bases). CDR1 and CDR2 from the germline V gene are MNHEY and SVGAGI. V dropped 8 bases and J dropped 8 bases, with 23 bases sitting between them. This CDR3 contains 15 residues. DNA for the CDR3: TGTGCCAGCTTCCTCACAGGGAGAAATCTTGGTACGCAGTATTTT. Its translation: CASFLTGRNLGTQYF.

The J gene is TRBJ1-5, the V gene TRBV27; possible D gene TRBD1, 6 bases. This CDR3 spans 15 amino acids. Germline CDR1 MNHEY, CDR2 SMNVEV (reference sequence). Trimming shortened V by 2 bases and J by 1 base, and 9 bases separated the two germline ends. The DNA of the CDR3 is TGTGCCAGCAGTTTAGCGGGACAAAGCAATCAGCCCCAGCATTTT. As protein: CASSLAGQSNQPQHF.

The V gene is TRBV7-2, the J gene TRBJ2-4; D is uncertain. The CDR3 totals 15 residues. Trimming removed 5 bases at V and 6 bases at J, with 17 bases between. The germline CDR1 and CDR2 sequences are SGHTA and FQGNSA. CDR3 nucleotides: TGTGCCAGCAGCCCCGACCCCCGTTCCGTAAACATTCAGTACTTC. Its protein is CASSPDPRSVNIQYF.

V usage is TRBV27 and J usage is TRBJ1-5, with unresolved D. The V gene lost 0 bases and the J gene lost 4 bases, with 10 bases spanning the gap. Looked up from germline, CDR1 is MNHEY and CDR2 is SMNVEV (reference sequence). This CDR3 has 15 amino acids. CDR3 sequence reads: CASSLSSGLNQPQHF. CDR3 DNA: TGTGCCAGCAGTTTATCGTCCGGCTTGAATCAGCCCCAGCATTTT.

V is TRBV5-1 and J is TRBJ1-5, with D possibly matching TRBD1 (6 bases). V lost 4 bases to trimming and J lost 4 bases, with 24 bases between them. This CDR3 is 18 amino acids long. Germline V gene sequence: CDR1 SGHRS, CDR2 YFSETQ. The CDR3 sequence is CASSAPGGRPPFNQPQHF. The CDR3 DNA reads TGCGCCAGCAGCGCCCCCGGGGGCCGCCCCCCATTTAATCAGCCCCAGCATTTT.

This chain joins TRBV10-3 and TRBJ1-1, with 10 bases matching TRBD1. The CDR3 spans 17 residues. J was trimmed by 3 bases and V by 6 bases; bases with no gene match: 13. Per germline, CDR1 ENHRY and CDR2 SYGVKD. The CDR3 reads CAISRQGAPIFDTEAFF. CDR3 coding DNA: TGTGCCATCAGCCGACAGGGGGCGCCTATATTCGACACTGAAGCTTTCTTT.

The J gene is TRBJ1-4, the V gene TRBV7-8, with D possibly matching TRBD1 (6 bases). The CDR3 covers 15 residues. Germline lookup yields CDR1 SGHVS and CDR2 FQNEAQ. The V and J ends lost 5 bases and 8 bases respectively, with 18 bases between them. In DNA, the CDR3 is TGTGCCAGCAGCACAGAGACAGGTCGTGAGGAAAAACTGTTTTTT. It codes for CASSTETGREEKLFF. Based on the CDR3 plus reference TRBV7-8 and TRBJ1-4, the full variable domain is GAGVSQSPRYKVAKRGQDVALRCDPISGHVSLFWYQQALGQGPEFLTYFQNEAQLDKSGLPSDRFFAERPEGSVSTLKIQRTQQEDSAVYLCASSTETGREEKLFFGSGTQLSVL.

Only a few counts were recorded for this clone. CDR3 sequence: CAIKDSLGSPLHF. CDR3 DNA: TGTGCCATCAAGGACAGTTTAGGATCACCCCTCCACTTT. The rearrangement links TRBV10-3 to TRBJ1-6; D might be TRBD1 (6 bases). V was trimmed by 7 bases and J by 10 bases, leaving 14 bases between them. CDR1 and CDR2 (germline): ENHRY, SYGVKD. This CDR3 spans 13 amino acids.

The V and J genes are TRBV6-6 and TRBJ1-4; 8 bases map to TRBD1. In germline, CDR1 is MNHNY, CDR2 SVGAGI (reference sequence). This CDR3 has 14 amino acids. Trimming took 7 bases from V and 8 from J; bases not matched to a gene: 9. The CDR3 region has the DNA TGTGCCAGCACTACTGGACAGGGAGAGGAAAAACTGTTTTTT. Residues: CASTTGQGEEKLFF.

The gene calls are TRBV6-5 and TRBJ1-5; D is uncertain. Trimming took 0 bases from V and 3 from J, leaving 9 bases between them. CDR3 length equals 15 residues. Per germline, CDR1 MNHEY and CDR2 SVGAGI. CDR3 nucleotide sequence: TGTGCCAGCAGTTACTCGTTCCAGAACAATCAGCCCCAGCATTTT. It translates to CASSYSFQNNQPQHF.

J is TRBJ2-7 and V is TRBV7-8; 8 positions match TRBD1. Germline CDR1 and CDR2: SGHVS and FQNEAQ. CDR3 size: 15 residues. V shed 4 bases, J shed 2 bases, and the junction held 7 bases outside the gene matches. The CDR3 sequence: CASSSLTGAAYEQYF. Here the CDR3 DNA reads TGTGCCAGCAGCTCCCTGACAGGGGCCGCCTACGAGCAGTACTTC.

The chain combines TRBV6-5 with TRBJ2-7; the D is unclear. The V end was cut by 7 bases, the J end by 6 bases, with 16 bases between. CDR1 is MNHEY and CDR2 is SVGAGI in the germline V gene. CDR3 length equals 13 residues. CDR3 sequence (DNA): TGTGCCAGCACCACCGGCCTCAAAACCGAGCAGTACTTC. Its protein is CASTTGLKTEQYF.